This T cell receptor (beta chain) was captured by sequencing in a study of OX40 agonist ivuxolimab in advanced cancers. The protocol was immunoSEQ multiplex PCR, while the TCRdb copy is restricted to in-frame clones and leaves out a portion. Here the sample spans 77,000 or so clones, about nine tenths being singletons. With 5 bases clipped from V and 7 bases from J, the junction kept 7 bases outside the gene matches. The CDR3 covers 14 residues. Germline V gene data show CDR1 as SGHRS and CDR2 as YFSETQ. Sample: CD4+ or CD8+ T cells sorted from blood, taken in a trial of the OX40 agonist ivuxolimab. The TCR originated in an adult with an advanced solid tumor such as melanoma, head and neck, liver or kidney cancer. J is TRBJ1-2 and V is TRBV5-1; the match to TRBD1 covers 11 bases. The CDR3 loop reads CASSAGTGGLGYTF. DNA of the CDR3: TGCGCCAGCAGTGCGGGGACAGGGGGGCTTGGCTACACCTTC.